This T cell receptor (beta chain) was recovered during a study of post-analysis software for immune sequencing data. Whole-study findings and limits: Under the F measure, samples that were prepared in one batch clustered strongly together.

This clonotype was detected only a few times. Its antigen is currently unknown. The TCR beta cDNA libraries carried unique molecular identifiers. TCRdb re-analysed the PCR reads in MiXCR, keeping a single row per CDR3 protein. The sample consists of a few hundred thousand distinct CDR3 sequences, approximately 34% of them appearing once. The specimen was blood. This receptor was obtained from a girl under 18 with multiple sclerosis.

DNA of the CDR3: TGCGCCAGCAGCCAAGAAGGGGGCGGGGATGGCACCGGGGAGCTGTTTTTT. It yields the protein CASSQEGGGDGTGELFF. The chain recombines TRBV4-1 with TRBJ2-2, with D tentatively TRBD1 (7 bases). This CDR3 region has 17 residues. Germline V gene sequence: CDR1 MGHRA, CDR2 YSYEKL. Trimming took off 0 bases at V and 4 bases at J, with 15 bases between the two ends.